These 31 T cell receptor beta chains originate from one sample sequenced in a study of T-cell reconstitution after alpha-beta-depleted transplantation in children. Unique molecular identifiers were incorporated into the prepared TCRbeta library. TCRdb re-called the PCR reads through MiXCR, storing one row per CDR3 protein. The profile shows some 200,000 distinct CDR3 sequences, approximately 7% of them singletons. The specimen was PBMCs from the stem cell graft donor, collected from the stem cell graft. The receptors were sampled from a human donor who donated a stem cell graft to a child with Wiskott-Aldrich syndrome.

This clonotype was picked up many times. CDR3 coding DNA: TGTGCCAGCAGCTCGGACCCCGTCAATGAGCAGTTCTTC. Encoded protein: CASSSDPVNEQFF. The chain combines TRBV11-2 with TRBJ2-1; D unresolved. Germline V gene lookup returns CDR1 SGHAT and CDR2 FQNNGV. The CDR3 length is 13 residues. With 4 bases removed from V and 6 bases from J, the gap between germline ends came to 10 bases.

This clonotype has a count of ten or more. The chain combines TRBV12-3 or TRBV12-4 with TRBJ1-2; D is ambiguous. Trimming took 2 bases from V and 0 from J, leaving 13 bases between them. This CDR3 has 16 amino acids. CDR3 DNA sequence: TGTGCCAGCAGTTTATGGGCGGGGAGAACTAACTATGGCTACACCTTC. It specifies CASSLWAGRTNYGYTF.

This clonotype occurred once. The chain recombines TRBV5-1 with TRBJ2-5, with TRBD1 matching over 10 bases. This CDR3 contains 14 residues. Germline CDR1 is SGHRS and CDR2 is YFSETQ. The V and J ends lost 4 bases and 4 bases, in that order; junction bases with no gene match: 4. The CDR3 DNA reads TGCGCCAGCAGCGTGGGACAGGGGTCAGAGACCCAGTACTTC. Residues: CASSVGQGSETQYF.

This clonotype was recorded at least ten times. V usage is TRBV12-3 or TRBV12-4 and J usage is TRBJ2-2, with D uncertain. The CDR3 is made up of 16 amino acids. V was shortened by 6 bases and J by 3 bases, with 17 bases between the two germline ends. Written as DNA, the CDR3 is TGTGCCAGCAGCCCTGGGCCAAAATTACACACCGGGGAGCTGTTTTTT. The encoded protein is CASSPGPKLHTGELFF.

This clonotype was observed many times. The chain joins TRBV12-3 or TRBV12-4 to TRBJ2-3, with 13 bases lining up with TRBD2. V shed 6 bases, J shed 6 bases, and the junction held 6 bases outside the gene matches. The CDR3 covers 15 residues. CDR3 DNA: TGTGCCAGCAGCCCTACTAGCGGGGGGGCGGATACGCAGTATTTT. Translating gives CASSPTSGGADTQYF.

This clonotype was seen repeatedly, ten times or more. The chain uses TRBV4-1 and TRBJ2-5; 7 bases align to TRBD2. The CDR3 is 14 residues long. Germline loops: CDR1 MGHRA, CDR2 YSYEKL. Germline trimming cut 1 base from V and 5 bases from J; bases unmatched to any gene: 4. The CDR3 sequence: CASSQGSGWETQYF. As DNA, the CDR3 is TGCGCCAGCAGCCAAGGTAGCGGGTGGGAGACCCAGTACTTC.

This clonotype appeared many times. The chain has TRBV5-6 and TRBJ2-7; TRBD2 aligns across 9 bases. Germline CDR1 is SGHDT and CDR2 is YYEEEE. The V gene end was trimmed by 2 bases and the J gene end by 2 bases; junction bases not matched to a gene: 8. The CDR3 length is 16 residues. The CDR3 spells CASSFVLAGATYEQYF. In nucleotides, the CDR3 is TGTGCCAGCAGCTTCGTTTTAGCGGGGGCCACCTACGAGCAGTACTTC.

This clonotype was observed a handful of times. The gene calls are TRBV7-9 and TRBJ1-3, with unresolved D. Trimming removed 5 bases from V and 0 bases from J, with 14 bases in between. There are 16 residues in the CDR3. Germline V gene data show CDR1 as SEHNR and CDR2 as FQNEAQ (reference sequence). CDR3: CASSKKTVTSGNTIYF. In DNA form, the CDR3 reads TGTGCCAGCAGCAAAAAGACCGTAACCTCTGGAAACACCATATATTTT.

This clonotype showed up many times. The chain is built from TRBV6-1 and TRBJ1-2, with a weak D call TRBD1 (5 bases). Per the germline V gene, CDR1 is MNHNS and CDR2 is SASEGT. The V and J ends lost 5 bases and 7 bases respectively, with 20 bases between them. This CDR3 is built from 15 residues. The CDR3 region has the DNA TGTGCCAGCAGTATCTCACAAGGGACGGAATCTGGCTACACCTTC. It is translated as CASSISQGTESGYTF.

This clonotype was seen many times. The chain combines TRBV29-1 with TRBJ1-1, with no clear D. V lost 1 base and J 3 bases, leaving 3 bases between the germline ends. Germline CDR1 SQVTM, CDR2 ANQGSEA. CDR3 size: 11 residues. The CDR3 region has the DNA TGCAGCGTTGAAGGGGACACTGAAGCTTTCTTT. Residues: CSVEGDTEAFF.

This clonotype came up many times. This chain joins TRBV5-6 and TRBJ2-1, with TRBD2 identical over 7 bases. With V trimmed by 1 base and J by 4 bases, 5 bases remained unmatched. Germline CDR1 SGHDT, CDR2 YYEEEE. This CDR3 spans 15 amino acids. The CDR3 protein is CASSLKTSKYNEQFF. The CDR3 DNA sequence: TGTGCCAGCAGCTTGAAGACTAGCAAATACAATGAGCAGTTCTTC.

This clonotype has at least ten counts. In DNA form, the CDR3 reads TGTGCCAGCCGAGAGGGACACAGCTACAATGAGCAGTTCTTC. This encodes CASREGHSYNEQFF. The chain is built from TRBV12-3 or TRBV12-4 and TRBJ2-1, with D possibly TRBD1 on 6 matching bases. The CDR3 totals 14 residues. V was cut by 8 bases and J by 3 bases, with 14 bases left in between.

This clonotype was detected many times. V gene TRBV4-1 combines with J gene TRBJ2-5; 12 bases agree with TRBD2. The CDR3 sequence is 18 residues long. Germline CDR1 reads MGHRA; CDR2 reads YSYEKL. Unmatched junction bases numbered 6, after V lost 1 base and J lost 0 bases. The CDR3 loop reads CASSQVLAGGLYQETQYF. The CDR3 DNA sequence: TGCGCCAGCAGCCAAGTCCTAGCGGGGGGGCTTTACCAAGAGACCCAGTACTTC.

This clonotype was seen at least ten times. The chain joins TRBV7-2 to TRBJ1-5; D might be TRBD1 (6 bases). This CDR3 has 17 residues. Germline V CDR1 and CDR2: SGHTA, FQGNSA. Trimming took off 2 bases at V and 5 bases at J, with 19 bases between the two ends. The CDR3 DNA sequence: TGTGCCAGCAGCTTAATCGCCGGGGGCTTAATAGATCAGCCCCAGCATTTT. This encodes CASSLIAGGLIDQPQHF.

This clonotype has a count of ten or more. The chain combines TRBV5-1 with TRBJ1-3; D gene ambiguous. V was shortened by 5 bases and J by 0 bases, with 6 bases between the two germline ends. CDR3 length: 13 amino acids. Germline V gene sequence: CDR1 SGHRS, CDR2 YFSETQ. The CDR3 region has the DNA TGCGCCAGCAGTGAAGTCTCTGGAAACACCATATATTTT. Translating gives CASSEVSGNTIYF. Drawing the rest from reference TRBV5-1 and TRBJ1-3, the complete variable domain is KAGVTQTPRYLIKTRGQQVTLSCSPISGHRSVSWYQQTPGQGLQFLFEYFSETQRNKGNFPGRFSGRQFSNSRSEMNVSTLELGDSALYLCASSEVSGNTIYFGEGSWLTVV.

This clonotype was counted ten times or more. The rearrangement joins TRBV20-1 to TRBJ2-1; 7 bases are a match to TRBD2. J gave up 0 bases and V 1 base, and 3 bases lay outside the gene matches. This CDR3 has 15 amino acids. The germline gives CDR1 DFQATT, CDR2 SNEGSKA (reference sequence). CDR3 DNA sequence: TGCAGTGCTAGAGTTGGCGGGGGCTCCTACAATGAGCAGTTCTTC. Protein sequence: CSARVGGGSYNEQFF.

This clonotype was recorded many times. The gene calls are TRBV9 and TRBJ1-1; the D gene is possibly TRBD1 (6 bases). The CDR3 has 15 residues. CDR1 and CDR2 (germline): SGDLS, YYNGEE. Trimming pared 2 bases from V and 1 base from J, leaving 12 bases between. This CDR3 is CASSVQGYGNTEAFF. The CDR3 DNA is TGTGCCAGCAGCGTCCAGGGGTACGGGAACACTGAAGCTTTCTTT. The whole variable domain, remainder taken from reference TRBV9 and TRBJ1-1, is DSGVTQTPKHLITATGQRVTLRCSPRSGDLSVYWYQQSLDQGLQFLIQYYNGEERAKGNILERFSAQQFPDLHSELNLSSLELGDSALYFCASSVQGYGNTEAFFGQGTRLTVV.

This clonotype was detected ten times or more. The chain joins TRBV7-2 to TRBJ2-7; D is uncertain. V lost 1 base, J lost 10 bases, and 14 bases lay in between. Germline CDR1 reads SGHTA; CDR2 reads FQGNSA. The CDR3 spans 13 residues. The CDR3 DNA reads TGTGCCAGCAGCTTAGAGAGAGTGAGGAACCAGTACTTC. The encoded protein is CASSLERVRNQYF.

This clonotype has at least ten counts. V gene TRBV20-1 combines with J gene TRBJ1-2; 10 bases are shared with TRBD1. The V gene's germline CDR1 is DFQATT and CDR2 SNEGSKA (reference sequence). This CDR3 has 14 amino acids. With V trimmed by 6 bases and J by 3 bases, 7 bases remained unmatched. The CDR3 nucleotides are TGCAGTGCGAGCTTGGACAGGGGGGACTATGGCTACACCTTC. Translating it yields CSASLDRGDYGYTF.

This clonotype was seen ten or more times. This chain joins TRBV5-1 and TRBJ1-5; the D is unclear. Germline assignment: CDR1 SGHRS and CDR2 YFSETQ. This CDR3 is built from 13 residues. With 0 bases removed from V and 5 bases from J, the gap between germline ends came to 6 bases. This chain's CDR3 is CASSLGTDQPQHF. CDR3 coding DNA: TGCGCCAGCAGCTTGGGTACTGATCAGCCCCAGCATTTT.

The sample holds many counts of this clonotype. The chain links TRBV10-3 to TRBJ2-7, with 7 bases matching TRBD1. The CDR3 is 15 residues long. Germline CDR1 is ENHRY and CDR2 is SYGVKD. With V trimmed by 0 bases and J by 4 bases, 6 bases remained unmatched. CDR3 in amino acids: CAISESRQGWYEQYF. The CDR3, as DNA: TGTGCCATCAGTGAGTCTAGACAGGGATGGTACGAGCAGTACTTC.

This clonotype was recorded many times. The V and J genes are TRBV12-3 or TRBV12-4 and TRBJ2-6; 8 bases map to TRBD1. This CDR3 is built from 16 residues. Trimming removed 4 bases from V and 1 base from J; junction bases left unmatched: 3. CDR3 residues: CASSWQGASGANVLTF. The CDR3 nucleotides are TGTGCCAGCAGTTGGCAGGGGGCGTCTGGGGCCAACGTCCTGACTTTC.

This clonotype was detected ten times or more. The V call is TRBV27, the J call TRBJ2-7, with D maybe TRBD2 (5 bases). Germline-derived CDR1 and CDR2 are MNHEY and SMNVEV (reference sequence). The CDR3 extends over 13 amino acids. V was trimmed by 10 bases and J by 3 bases, leaving 16 bases between them. CDR3 loop: CATTRPGYYEQYF. In nucleotides, the CDR3 is TGTGCCACCACCCGACCGGGGTACTACGAGCAGTACTTC.

This clonotype was detected many times. V usage is TRBV7-8 and J usage is TRBJ2-7; D is perhaps TRBD1 (5 bases). Germline-derived CDR1 and CDR2 are SGHVS and FQNEAQ. CDR3 size: 15 residues. Trimming shortened V by 4 bases and J by 3 bases, and 16 bases separated the two germline ends. CDR3 coding DNA: TGTGCCAGCAGCTCAGGTCGTACAGACAGCTACGAGCAGTACTTC. Its protein product is CASSSGRTDSYEQYF.

This clonotype has a count of ten or more. The chain employs TRBV20-1 and TRBJ1-4; D remains unclear. Trimming left V 8 bases short and J 5 bases short, with 24 bases between. The CDR3 is 16 residues long. The germline V gene has CDR1 DFQATT and CDR2 SNEGSKA (reference sequence). The CDR3 reads CSPIVVSAEDNEKLFF. CDR3 DNA sequence: TGCAGTCCTATTGTCGTCTCGGCAGAAGACAATGAAAAACTGTTTTTT.

This clonotype was seen many times. The chain uses TRBV7-2 and TRBJ1-1, with D perhaps matching TRBD1 (5 bases). V gave up 1 base and J gave up 2 bases, with 11 bases separating them. Germline CDR1 and CDR2: SGHTA and FQGNSA. This CDR3 has 15 amino acids. The CDR3 coding sequence is TGTGCCAGCAGCTTAGTGAGGGGAGGAAACACTGAAGCTTTCTTT. It codes for CASSLVRGGNTEAFF.

This clonotype was picked up many times. The V and J genes are TRBV2 and TRBJ2-3; the match to TRBD2 covers 13 bases. The CDR3 has 17 amino acids. V trimming: 6 bases; J trimming: 2 bases; junction bases outside the gene matches: 8. Germline V gene sequence: CDR1 SNHLY, CDR2 FYNNEI. Here the CDR3 reads CASRGRLAGGHTDTQYF. The CDR3, as DNA: TGTGCCAGCAGAGGCAGACTAGCGGGGGGCCACACAGATACGCAGTATTTT.

In this sample, this clonotype turned up many times. J is TRBJ2-3 and V is TRBV9, with D maybe TRBD2 (6 bases). The CDR3 is 17 amino acids. Germline V gene data show CDR1 as SGDLS and CDR2 as YYNGEE. V was clipped by 2 bases and J by 5 bases, with 21 bases between them. CDR3 protein: CASSVIPAAGGIDTQYF. The CDR3 nucleotides read TGTGCCAGCAGCGTCATCCCGGCAGCGGGTGGTATAGATACGCAGTATTTT. Full variable domain (outside the CDR3, taken from reference TRBV9 and TRBJ2-3): DSGVTQTPKHLITATGQRVTLRCSPRSGDLSVYWYQQSLDQGLQFLIQYYNGEERAKGNILERFSAQQFPDLHSELNLSSLELGDSALYFCASSVIPAAGGIDTQYFGPGTRLTVL.

This clonotype was seen many times. The chain uses TRBV6-1 and TRBJ2-7; tentative D call: TRBD2 (7 bases). V lost 8 bases, J lost 0 bases, and 23 bases lay in between. The CDR3 covers 17 residues. Germline CDR1 and CDR2: MNHNS and SASEGT. CDR3 DNA: TGTGCCAGCGGGGGCGCGGAGGGTAGCGGGTACTCCTACGAGCAGTACTTC. Encoded protein: CASGGAEGSGYSYEQYF.

This clonotype came up many times. The rearrangement joins TRBV24-1 to TRBJ2-2, with a weak D call TRBD2 (5 bases). Germline-derived CDR1 and CDR2 are KGHDR and SFDVKD. The V gene lost 9 bases and the J gene lost 4 bases, with 17 bases spanning the gap. The CDR3 has 15 residues. CDR3 sequence (DNA): TGTGCCACCGAGGGAAGGAAAAAATCCACCGGGGAGCTGTTTTTT. It specifies CATEGRKKSTGELFF.

This clonotype has ten or more counts. CDR3 DNA sequence: TGTGCCAGCAGCTTTTTGACCCCCGGACAGGGCTGGTACGAGCAGTACTTC. Translation: CASSFLTPGQGWYEQYF. The rearrangement joins TRBV5-5 to TRBJ2-7; 8 bases agree with TRBD1. The ends lost 2 bases at V and 4 bases at J; junction bases unmatched: 14. Germline-derived CDR1 and CDR2 are SGHKS and YYEKEE (reference sequence). This CDR3 is built from 17 residues.